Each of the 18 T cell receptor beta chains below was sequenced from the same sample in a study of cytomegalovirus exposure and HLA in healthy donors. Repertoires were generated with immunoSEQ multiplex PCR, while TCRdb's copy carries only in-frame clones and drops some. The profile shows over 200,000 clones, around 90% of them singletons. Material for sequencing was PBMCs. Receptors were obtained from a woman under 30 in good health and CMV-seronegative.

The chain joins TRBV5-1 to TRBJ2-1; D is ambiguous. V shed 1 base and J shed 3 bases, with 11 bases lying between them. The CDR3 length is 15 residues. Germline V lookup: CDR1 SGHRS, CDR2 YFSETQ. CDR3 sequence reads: CASSLSTSVYNEQFF. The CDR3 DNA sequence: TGCGCCAGCAGCTTGTCCACGAGCGTCTACAATGAGCAGTTCTTC.

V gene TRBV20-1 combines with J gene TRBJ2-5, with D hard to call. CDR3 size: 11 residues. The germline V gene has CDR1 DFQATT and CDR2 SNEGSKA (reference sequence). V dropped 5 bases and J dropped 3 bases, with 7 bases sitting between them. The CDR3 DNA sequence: TGCAGTGCTTCGGGTAAAGAGACCCAGTACTTC. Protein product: CSASGKETQYF.

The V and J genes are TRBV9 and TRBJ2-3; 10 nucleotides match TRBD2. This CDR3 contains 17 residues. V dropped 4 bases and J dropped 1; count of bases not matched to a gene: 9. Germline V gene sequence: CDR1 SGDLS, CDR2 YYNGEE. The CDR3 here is CASSPRTSGYRTDTQYF. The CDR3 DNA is TGTGCCAGCAGCCCCCGGACTAGCGGATACCGCACAGATACGCAGTATTTT.

This CDR3 reads CASRPGLAAHEQFF. The CDR3 region has the DNA TGTGCCAGCCGGCCGGGACTAGCGGCCCATGAGCAGTTCTTC. The chain links TRBV7-9 to TRBJ2-1; TRBD2 aligns across 11 bases. CDR1 and CDR2 from the germline V gene are SEHNR and FQNEAQ (reference sequence). The junction had 8 bases not matched to a gene; V was cut back by 8 bases and J by 8 bases. The CDR3 is 14 residues long. The entire variable domain, with the rest obtained from reference TRBV7-9 and TRBJ2-1, is as follows: DTGVSQNPRHKITKRGQNVTFRCDPISEHNRLYWYRQTLGQGPEFLTYFQNEAQLEKSRLLSDRFSAERPKGSFSTLEIQRTEQGDSAMYLCASRPGLAAHEQFFGPGTRLTVL.

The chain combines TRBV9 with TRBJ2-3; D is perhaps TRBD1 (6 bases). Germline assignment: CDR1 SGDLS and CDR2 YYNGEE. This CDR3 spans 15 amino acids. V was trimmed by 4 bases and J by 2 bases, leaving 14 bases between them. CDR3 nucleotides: TGTGCCAGCAGCTATAGACAGGCTCTCACAGATACGCAGTATTTT. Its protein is CASSYRQALTDTQYF.

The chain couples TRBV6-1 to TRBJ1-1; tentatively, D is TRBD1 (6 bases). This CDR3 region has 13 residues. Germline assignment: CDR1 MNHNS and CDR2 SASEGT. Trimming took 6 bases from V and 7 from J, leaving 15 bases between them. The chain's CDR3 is CASRTSGTLEAFF. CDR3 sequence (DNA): TGTGCCAGCAGGACATCCGGGACACTTGAAGCTTTCTTT.

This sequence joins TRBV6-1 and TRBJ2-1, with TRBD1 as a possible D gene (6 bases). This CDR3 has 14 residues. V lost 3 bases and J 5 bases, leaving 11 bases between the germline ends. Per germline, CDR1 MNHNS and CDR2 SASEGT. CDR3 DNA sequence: TGTGCCAGCAGTGACCCGGGACATCACAATGAGCAGTTCTTC. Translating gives CASSDPGHHNEQFF.

The CDR3 protein is CASSQAPTGGTEAFF. The CDR3 nucleotides read TGTGCCAGCAGCCAAGCTCCCACAGGTGGCACTGAAGCTTTCTTT. This rearrangement joins TRBV4-2 to TRBJ1-1; a weak D match, TRBD1 (5 bases). V lost 1 base and J 4 bases, leaving 13 bases between the germline ends. CDR3 length equals 15 residues. Germline lookup yields CDR1 LGHNA and CDR2 YNFKEQ.

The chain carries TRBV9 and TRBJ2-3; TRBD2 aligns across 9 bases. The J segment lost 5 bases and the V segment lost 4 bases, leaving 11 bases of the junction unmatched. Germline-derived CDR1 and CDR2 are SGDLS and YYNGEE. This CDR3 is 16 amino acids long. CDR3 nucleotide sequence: TGTGCCAGCAGCACAGGCGGCGGGAGGGCGGTAGATACGCAGTATTTT. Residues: CASSTGGGRAVDTQYF.

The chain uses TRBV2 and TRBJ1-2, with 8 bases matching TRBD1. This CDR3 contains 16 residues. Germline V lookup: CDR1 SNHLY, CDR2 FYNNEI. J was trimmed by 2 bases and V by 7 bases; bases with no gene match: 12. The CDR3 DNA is TGTGCCAGCATCAACCTCCCGGGACAGGCAAACTATGGCTACACCTTC. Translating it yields CASINLPGQANYGYTF.

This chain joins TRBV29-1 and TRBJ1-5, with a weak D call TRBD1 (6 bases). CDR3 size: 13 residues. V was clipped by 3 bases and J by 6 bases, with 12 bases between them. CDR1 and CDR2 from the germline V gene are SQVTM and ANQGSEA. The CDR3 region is CSVEYGGGQPQHF. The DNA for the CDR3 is TGCAGCGTTGAGTATGGGGGCGGTCAGCCCCAGCATTTT.

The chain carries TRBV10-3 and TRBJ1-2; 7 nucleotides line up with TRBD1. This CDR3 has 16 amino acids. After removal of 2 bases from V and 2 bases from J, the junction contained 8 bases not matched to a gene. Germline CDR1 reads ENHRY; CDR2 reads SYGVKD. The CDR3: CAISERMDRPNYGYTF. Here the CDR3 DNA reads TGTGCCATCAGTGAGCGAATGGACAGGCCAAACTATGGCTACACCTTC.

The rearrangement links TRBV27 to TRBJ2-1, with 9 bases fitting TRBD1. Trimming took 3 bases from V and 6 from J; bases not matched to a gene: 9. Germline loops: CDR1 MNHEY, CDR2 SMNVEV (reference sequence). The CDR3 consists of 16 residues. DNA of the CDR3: TGTGCCAGCAGTTTCTATCCCGGGACAGGGTCCAATGAGCAGTTCTTC. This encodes CASSFYPGTGSNEQFF.

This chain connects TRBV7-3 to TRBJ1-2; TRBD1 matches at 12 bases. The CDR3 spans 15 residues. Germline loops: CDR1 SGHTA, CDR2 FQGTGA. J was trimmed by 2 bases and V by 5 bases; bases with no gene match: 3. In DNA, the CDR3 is TGTGCCAGCAGCCCGGGGACAGGGGGCAACTATGGCTACACCTTC. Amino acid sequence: CASSPGTGGNYGYTF.

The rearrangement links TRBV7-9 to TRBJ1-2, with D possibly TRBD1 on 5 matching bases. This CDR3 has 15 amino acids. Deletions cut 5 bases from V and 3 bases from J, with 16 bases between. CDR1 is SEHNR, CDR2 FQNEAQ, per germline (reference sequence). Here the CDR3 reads CASSPGRRGYYGYTF. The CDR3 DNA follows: TGTGCCAGCAGCCCCGGGCGTAGGGGCTACTATGGCTACACCTTC.

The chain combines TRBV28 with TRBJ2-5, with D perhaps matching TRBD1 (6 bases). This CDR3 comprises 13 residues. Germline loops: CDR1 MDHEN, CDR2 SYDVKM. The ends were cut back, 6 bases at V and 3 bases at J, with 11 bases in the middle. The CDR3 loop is CASSTGKEETQYF. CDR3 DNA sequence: TGTGCCAGCAGCACAGGGAAGGAAGAGACCCAGTACTTC.

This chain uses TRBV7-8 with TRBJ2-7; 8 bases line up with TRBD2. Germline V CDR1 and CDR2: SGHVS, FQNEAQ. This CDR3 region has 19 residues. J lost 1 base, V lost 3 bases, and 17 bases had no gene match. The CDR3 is CASSFRLLAGRAFSYEQYF. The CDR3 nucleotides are TGTGCCAGCAGCTTCCGCCTTTTAGCCGGGAGGGCCTTTTCCTACGAGCAGTACTTC.

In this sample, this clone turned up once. In DNA, the CDR3 is TGTGCCAGCAGCTTGGGGACAGGGAACTCCTACGAGCAGTACTTC. Translation: CASSLGTGNSYEQYF. V gene TRBV5-4 combines with J gene TRBJ2-7; 8 bases line up with TRBD1. The CDR3 is made up of 15 amino acids. V gave up 0 bases and J gave up 0 bases; unmatched junction bases: 2. CDR1 is SGHNT, CDR2 YYREEE, per germline (reference sequence). The whole variable domain, filled in from reference TRBV5-4 and TRBJ2-7, reads ETGVTQSPTHLIKTRGQQVTLRCSSQSGHNTVSWYQQALGQGPQFIFQYYREEENGRGNFPPRFSGLQFPNYSSELNVNALELDDSALYLCASSLGTGNSYEQYFGPGTRLTVT.